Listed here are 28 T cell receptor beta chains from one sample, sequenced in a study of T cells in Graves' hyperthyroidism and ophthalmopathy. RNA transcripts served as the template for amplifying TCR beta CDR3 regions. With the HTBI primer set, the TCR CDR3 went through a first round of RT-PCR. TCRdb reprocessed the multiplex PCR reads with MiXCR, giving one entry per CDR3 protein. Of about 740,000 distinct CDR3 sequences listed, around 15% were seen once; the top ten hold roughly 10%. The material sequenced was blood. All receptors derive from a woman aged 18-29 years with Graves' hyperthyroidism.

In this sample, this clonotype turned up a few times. The CDR3 sequence: CASIRPRDSPLHF. The CDR3 DNA follows: TGTGCCAGCATTAGGCCACGGGATTCACCCCTCCACTTT. The rearrangement uses TRBV7-3 and TRBJ1-6; D call uncertain. In germline, CDR1 is SGHTA, CDR2 FQGTGA. This CDR3 is built from 13 residues. The V end lost 7 bases, the J end lost 8 bases, and 12 bases lay between the germline ends.

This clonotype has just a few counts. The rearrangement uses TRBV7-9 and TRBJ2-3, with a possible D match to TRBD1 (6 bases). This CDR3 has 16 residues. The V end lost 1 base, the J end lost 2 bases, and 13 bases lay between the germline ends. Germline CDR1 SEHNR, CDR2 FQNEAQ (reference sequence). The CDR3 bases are TGTGCCAGCAGCTTAGAGACAGGAACTATCACAGATACGCAGTATTTT. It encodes CASSLETGTITDTQYF. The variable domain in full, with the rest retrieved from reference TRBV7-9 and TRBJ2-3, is DTGVSQNPRHKITKRGQNVTFRCDPISEHNRLYWYRQTLGQGPEFLTYFQNEAQLEKSRLLSDRFSAERPKGSFSTLEIQRTEQGDSAMYLCASSLETGTITDTQYFGPGTRLTVL.

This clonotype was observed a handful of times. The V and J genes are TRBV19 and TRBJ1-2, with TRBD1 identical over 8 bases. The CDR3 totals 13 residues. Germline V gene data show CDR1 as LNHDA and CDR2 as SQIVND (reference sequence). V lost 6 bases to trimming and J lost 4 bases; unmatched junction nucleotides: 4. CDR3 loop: CASSLGQVYGYTF. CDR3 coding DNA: TGTGCCAGTAGCCTGGGACAGGTCTATGGCTACACCTTC.

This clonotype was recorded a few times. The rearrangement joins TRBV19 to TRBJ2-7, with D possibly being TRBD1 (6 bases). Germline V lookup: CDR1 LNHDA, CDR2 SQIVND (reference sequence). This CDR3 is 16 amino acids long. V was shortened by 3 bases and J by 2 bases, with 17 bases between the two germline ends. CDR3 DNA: TGTGCCAGTAGTATCTTACCCGGCCAGGGGACCTACGAGCAGTACTTC. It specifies CASSILPGQGTYEQYF. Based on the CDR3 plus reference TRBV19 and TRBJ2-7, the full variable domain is DGGITQSPKYLFRKEGQNVTLSCEQNLNHDAMYWYRQDPGQGLRLIYYSQIVNDFQKGDIAEGYSVSREKKESFPLTVTSAQKNPTAFYLCASSILPGQGTYEQYFGPGTRLTVT.

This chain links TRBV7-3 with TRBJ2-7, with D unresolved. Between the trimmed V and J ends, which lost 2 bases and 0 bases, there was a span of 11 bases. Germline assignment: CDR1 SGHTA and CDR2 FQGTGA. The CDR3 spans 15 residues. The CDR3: CASSLGPLSSYEQYF. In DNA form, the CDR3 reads TGTGCCAGCAGCTTAGGGCCCCTGAGCTCCTACGAGCAGTACTTC.

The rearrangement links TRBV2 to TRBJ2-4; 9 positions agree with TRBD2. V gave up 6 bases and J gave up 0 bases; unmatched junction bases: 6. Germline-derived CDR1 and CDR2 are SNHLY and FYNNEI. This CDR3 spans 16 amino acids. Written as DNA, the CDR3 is TGTGCCAGCAGGGGACTAGCTTCTCTAGCCAAAAACATTCAGTACTTC. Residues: CASRGLASLAKNIQYF. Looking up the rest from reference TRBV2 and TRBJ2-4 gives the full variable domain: EPEVTQTPSHQVTQMGQEVILRCVPISNHLYFYWYRQILGQKVEFLVSFYNNEISEKSEIFDDQFSVERPDGSNFTLKIRSTKLEDSAMYFCASRGLASLAKNIQYFGAGTRLSVL.

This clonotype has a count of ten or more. The CDR3 protein is CASSPQGLAAHNEQFF. The DNA for the CDR3 is TGTGCCAGCAGCCCCCAGGGACTAGCGGCGCACAATGAGCAGTTCTTC. The chain recombines TRBV11-1 with TRBJ2-1, with 11 bases lining up with TRBD2. Germline V gene data show CDR1 as SGHAT and CDR2 as FQDESV (reference sequence). This CDR3 spans 16 amino acids. V was clipped by 5 bases and J by 5 bases; unmatched bases: 8.

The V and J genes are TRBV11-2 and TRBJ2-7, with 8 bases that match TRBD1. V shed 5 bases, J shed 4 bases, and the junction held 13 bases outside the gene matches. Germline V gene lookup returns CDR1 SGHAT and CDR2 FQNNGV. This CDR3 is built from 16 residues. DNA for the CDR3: TGTGCCAGCAGCCTTAAACAGGGGGGAAATTTTTACGAGCAGTACTTC. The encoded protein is CASSLKQGGNFYEQYF.

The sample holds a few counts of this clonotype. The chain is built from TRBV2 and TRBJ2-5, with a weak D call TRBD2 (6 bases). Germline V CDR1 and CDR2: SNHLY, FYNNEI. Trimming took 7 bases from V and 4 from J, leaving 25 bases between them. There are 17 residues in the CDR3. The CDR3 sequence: CASMGLVRLVDLETQYF. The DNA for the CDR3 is TGTGCCAGCATGGGGCTAGTCCGACTAGTTGATCTAGAGACCCAGTACTTC.

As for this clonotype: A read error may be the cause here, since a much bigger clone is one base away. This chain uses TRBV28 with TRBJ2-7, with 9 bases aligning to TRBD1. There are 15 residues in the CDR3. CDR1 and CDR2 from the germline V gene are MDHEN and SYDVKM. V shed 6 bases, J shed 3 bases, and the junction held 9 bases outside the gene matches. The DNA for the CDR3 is TGTGCCAGCAGACTGACCGGGACAGGGAGCTACGAGCAGTACTTC. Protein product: CASRLTGTGSYEQYF.

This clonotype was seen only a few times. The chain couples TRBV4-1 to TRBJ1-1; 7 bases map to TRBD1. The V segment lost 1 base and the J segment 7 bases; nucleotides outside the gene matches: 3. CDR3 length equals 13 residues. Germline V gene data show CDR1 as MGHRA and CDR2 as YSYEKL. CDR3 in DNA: TGCGCCAGCAGCCAAGCCAGACAGGGTGAAGCTTTCTTT. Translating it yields CASSQARQGEAFF.

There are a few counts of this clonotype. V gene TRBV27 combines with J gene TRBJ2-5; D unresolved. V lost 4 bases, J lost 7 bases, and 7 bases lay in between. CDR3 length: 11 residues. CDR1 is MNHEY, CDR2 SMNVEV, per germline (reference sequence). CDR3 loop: CASSSRSTQYF. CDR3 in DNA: TGTGCCAGCAGTTCTAGGTCGACCCAGTACTTC.

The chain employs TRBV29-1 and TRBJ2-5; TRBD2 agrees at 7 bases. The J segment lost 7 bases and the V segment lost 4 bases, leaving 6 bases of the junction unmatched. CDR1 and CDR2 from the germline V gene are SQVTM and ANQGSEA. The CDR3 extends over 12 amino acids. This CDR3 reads CSVGVGEGTQYF. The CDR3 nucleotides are TGCAGCGTTGGAGTAGGGGAGGGGACCCAGTACTTC.

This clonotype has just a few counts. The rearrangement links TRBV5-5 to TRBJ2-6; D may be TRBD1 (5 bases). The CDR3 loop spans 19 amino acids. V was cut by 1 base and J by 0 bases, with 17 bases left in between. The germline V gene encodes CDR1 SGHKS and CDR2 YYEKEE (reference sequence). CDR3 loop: CASSLLSAQVVSGANVLTF. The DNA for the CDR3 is TGTGCCAGCAGCTTGTTATCGGCACAGGTAGTCTCTGGGGCCAACGTCCTGACTTTC.

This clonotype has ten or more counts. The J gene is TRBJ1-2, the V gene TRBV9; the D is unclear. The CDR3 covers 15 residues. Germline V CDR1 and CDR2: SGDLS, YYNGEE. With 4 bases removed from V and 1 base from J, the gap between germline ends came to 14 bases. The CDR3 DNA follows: TGTGCCAGCAGCTCTCGACACTCCGGTAACTATGGCTACACCTTC. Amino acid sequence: CASSSRHSGNYGYTF.

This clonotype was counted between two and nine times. The CDR3: CASSYVSTDYGYTF. In nucleotides, the CDR3 is TGCGCCAGCAGCTACGTATCGACAGACTATGGCTACACCTTC. This rearrangement joins TRBV5-1 to TRBJ1-2; TRBD1 might be the D (5 bases). This CDR3 has 14 residues. V gave up 3 bases and J gave up 3 bases, with 12 bases separating them. Germline CDR1 is SGHRS and CDR2 is YFSETQ. Using reference TRBV5-1 and TRBJ1-2 for the parts outside the CDR3, the full variable domain is KAGVTQTPRYLIKTRGQQVTLSCSPISGHRSVSWYQQTPGQGLQFLFEYFSETQRNKGNFPGRFSGRQFSNSRSEMNVSTLELGDSALYLCASSYVSTDYGYTFGSGTRLTVV.

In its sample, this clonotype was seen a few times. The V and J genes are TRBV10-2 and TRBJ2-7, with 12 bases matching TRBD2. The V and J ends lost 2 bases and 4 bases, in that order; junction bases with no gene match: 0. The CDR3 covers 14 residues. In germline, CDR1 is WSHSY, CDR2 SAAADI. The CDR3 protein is CASSETSGRYEQYF. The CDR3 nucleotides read TGCGCCAGCAGTGAGACTAGCGGGAGGTACGAGCAGTACTTC.

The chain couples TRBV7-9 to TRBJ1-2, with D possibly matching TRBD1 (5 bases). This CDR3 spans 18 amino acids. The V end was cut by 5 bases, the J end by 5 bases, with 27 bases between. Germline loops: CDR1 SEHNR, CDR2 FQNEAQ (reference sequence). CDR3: CASSLVGAKGRALYGYTF. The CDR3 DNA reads TGTGCCAGCAGCCTAGTCGGGGCAAAAGGGAGGGCGTTATATGGCTACACCTTC. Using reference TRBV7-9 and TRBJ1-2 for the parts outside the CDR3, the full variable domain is DTGVSQNPRHKITKRGQNVTFRCDPISEHNRLYWYRQTLGQGPEFLTYFQNEAQLEKSRLLSDRFSAERPKGSFSTLEIQRTEQGDSAMYLCASSLVGAKGRALYGYTFGSGTRLTVV.

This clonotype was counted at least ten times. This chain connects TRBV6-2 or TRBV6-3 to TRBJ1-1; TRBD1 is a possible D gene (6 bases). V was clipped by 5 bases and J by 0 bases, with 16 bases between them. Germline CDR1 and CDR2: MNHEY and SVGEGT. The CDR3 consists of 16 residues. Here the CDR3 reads CASSRPTGSMNTEAFF. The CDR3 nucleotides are TGTGCCAGCAGTAGACCGACAGGATCCATGAACACTGAAGCTTTCTTT.

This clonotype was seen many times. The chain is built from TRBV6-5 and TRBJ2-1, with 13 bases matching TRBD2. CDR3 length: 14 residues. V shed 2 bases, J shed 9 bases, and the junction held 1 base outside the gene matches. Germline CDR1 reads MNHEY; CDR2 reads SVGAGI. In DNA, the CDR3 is TGTGCCAGCAGTTACGGACTAGCGGGAGTTGAGCAGTTCTTC. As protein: CASSYGLAGVEQFF.

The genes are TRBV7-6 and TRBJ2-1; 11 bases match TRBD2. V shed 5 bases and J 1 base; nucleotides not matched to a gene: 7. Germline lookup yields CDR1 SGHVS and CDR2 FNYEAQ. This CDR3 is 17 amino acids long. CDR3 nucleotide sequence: TGTGCCAGCAGCCCAGCCGGGACTAGCGGATCCTACAATGAGCAGTTCTTC. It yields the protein CASSPAGTSGSYNEQFF.

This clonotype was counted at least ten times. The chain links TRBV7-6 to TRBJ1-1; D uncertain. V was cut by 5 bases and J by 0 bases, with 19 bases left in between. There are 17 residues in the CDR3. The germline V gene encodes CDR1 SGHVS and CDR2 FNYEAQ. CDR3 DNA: TGTGCCAGCAGCCGATCGAACGGTCGAGTTATGAACACTGAAGCTTTCTTT. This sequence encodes CASSRSNGRVMNTEAFF. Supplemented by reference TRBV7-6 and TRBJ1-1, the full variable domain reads GAGVSQSPRYKVTKRGQDVALRCDPISGHVSLYWYRQALGQGPEFLTYFNYEAQQDKSGLPNDRFSAERPEGSISTLTIQRTEQRDSAMYRCASSRSNGRVMNTEAFFGQGTRLTVV.

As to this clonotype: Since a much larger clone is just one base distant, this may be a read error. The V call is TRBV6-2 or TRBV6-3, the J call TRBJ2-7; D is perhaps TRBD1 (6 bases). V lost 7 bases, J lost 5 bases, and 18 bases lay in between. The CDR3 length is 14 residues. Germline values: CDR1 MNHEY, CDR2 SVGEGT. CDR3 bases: TGTGCCAGCACCCCCGGACACAGGGCCCACGAGCAGTACTTC. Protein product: CASTPGHRAHEQYF.

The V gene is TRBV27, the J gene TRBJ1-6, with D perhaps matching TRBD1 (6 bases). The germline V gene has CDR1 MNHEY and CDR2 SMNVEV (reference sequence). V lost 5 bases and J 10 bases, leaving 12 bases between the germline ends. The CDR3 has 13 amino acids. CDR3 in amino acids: CASSTGSGSPLHF. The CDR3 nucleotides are TGTGCCAGCAGTACAGGGAGTGGGTCACCCCTCCACTTT.

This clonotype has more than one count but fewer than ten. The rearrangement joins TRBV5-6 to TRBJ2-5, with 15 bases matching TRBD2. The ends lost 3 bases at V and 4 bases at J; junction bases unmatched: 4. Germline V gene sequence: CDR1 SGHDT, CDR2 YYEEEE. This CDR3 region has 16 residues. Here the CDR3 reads CASSSLGLAGGETQYF. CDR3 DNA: TGTGCCAGCAGCTCCTTGGGACTAGCGGGAGGAGAGACCCAGTACTTC.

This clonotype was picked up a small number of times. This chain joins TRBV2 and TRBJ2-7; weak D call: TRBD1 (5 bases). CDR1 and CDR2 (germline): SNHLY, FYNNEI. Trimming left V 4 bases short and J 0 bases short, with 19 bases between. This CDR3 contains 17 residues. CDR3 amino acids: CASSGGIDRIYSYEQYF. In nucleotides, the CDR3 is TGTGCCAGCAGTGGTGGGATCGACAGAATCTACTCCTACGAGCAGTACTTC.

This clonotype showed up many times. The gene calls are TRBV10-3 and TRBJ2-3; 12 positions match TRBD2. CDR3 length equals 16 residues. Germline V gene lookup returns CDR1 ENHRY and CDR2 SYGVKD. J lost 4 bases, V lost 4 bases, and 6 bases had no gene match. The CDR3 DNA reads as TGTGCCATCAGTGGTTCTAGCGGGAGGGCCTCAGATACGCAGTATTTT. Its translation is CAISGSSGRASDTQYF.

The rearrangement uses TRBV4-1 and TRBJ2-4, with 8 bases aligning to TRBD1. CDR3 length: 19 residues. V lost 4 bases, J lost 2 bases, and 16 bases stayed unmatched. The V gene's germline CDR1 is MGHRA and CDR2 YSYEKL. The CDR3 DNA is TGCGCCAGCAGCCCCCTGACAGGGGTTGTGACCCCAACCAAAAACATTCAGTACTTC. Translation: CASSPLTGVVTPTKNIQYF.